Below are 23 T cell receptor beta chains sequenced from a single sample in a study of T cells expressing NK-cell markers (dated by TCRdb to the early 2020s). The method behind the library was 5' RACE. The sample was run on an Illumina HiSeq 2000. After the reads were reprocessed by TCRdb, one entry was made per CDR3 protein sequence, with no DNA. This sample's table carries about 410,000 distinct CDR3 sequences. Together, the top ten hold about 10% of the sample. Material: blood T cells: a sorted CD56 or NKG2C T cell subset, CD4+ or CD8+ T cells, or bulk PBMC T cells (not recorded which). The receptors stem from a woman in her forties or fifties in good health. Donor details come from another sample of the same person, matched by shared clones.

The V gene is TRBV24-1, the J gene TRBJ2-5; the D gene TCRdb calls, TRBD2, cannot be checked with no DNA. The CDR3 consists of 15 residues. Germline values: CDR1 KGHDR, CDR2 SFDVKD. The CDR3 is CATSVNGRAEETQYF.

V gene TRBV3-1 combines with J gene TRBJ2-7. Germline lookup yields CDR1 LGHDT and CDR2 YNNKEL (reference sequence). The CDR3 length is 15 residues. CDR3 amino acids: CASSQDAYGHREQYF.

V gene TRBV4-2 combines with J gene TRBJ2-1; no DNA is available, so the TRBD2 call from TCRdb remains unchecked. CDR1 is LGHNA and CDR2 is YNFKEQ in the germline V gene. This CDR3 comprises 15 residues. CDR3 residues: CASSQGLAGGLEQFF.

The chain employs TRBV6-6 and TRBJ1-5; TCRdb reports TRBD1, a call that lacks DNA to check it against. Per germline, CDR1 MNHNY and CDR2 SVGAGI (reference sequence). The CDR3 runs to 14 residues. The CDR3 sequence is CASSYPGGDQPQHF.

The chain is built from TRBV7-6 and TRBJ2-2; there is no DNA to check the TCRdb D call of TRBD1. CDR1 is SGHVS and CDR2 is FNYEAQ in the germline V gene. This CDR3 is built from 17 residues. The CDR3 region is CASSRLNGQSNTGELFF.

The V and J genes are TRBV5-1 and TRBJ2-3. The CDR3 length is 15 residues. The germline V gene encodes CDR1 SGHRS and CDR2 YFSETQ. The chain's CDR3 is CASSLGRVEADTQYF.

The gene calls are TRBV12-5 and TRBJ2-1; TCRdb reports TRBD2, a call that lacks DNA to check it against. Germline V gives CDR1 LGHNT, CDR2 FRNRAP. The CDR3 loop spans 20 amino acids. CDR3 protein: CASGSNDPGLAGGYYNEQFF.

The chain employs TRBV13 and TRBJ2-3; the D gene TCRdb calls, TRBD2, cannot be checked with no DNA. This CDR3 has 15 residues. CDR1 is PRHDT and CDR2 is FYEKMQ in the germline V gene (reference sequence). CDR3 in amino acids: CASRGTSGSTDTQYF.

CDR3 region: CASSSRTSGRGKNIQYF. The chain combines TRBV3-1 with TRBJ2-4; TCRdb lists TRBD2, though no DNA is available to test this call. Germline V gene lookup returns CDR1 LGHDT and CDR2 YNNKEL (reference sequence). CDR3 length equals 17 residues. The whole variable domain, filled in from reference TRBV3-1 and TRBJ2-4, reads DTAVSQTPKYLVTQMGNDKSIKCEQNLGHDTMYWYKQDSKKFLKIMFSYNNKELIINETVPNRFSPKSPDKAHLNLHINSLELGDSAVYFCASSSRTSGRGKNIQYFGAGTRLSVL.

The CDR3 loop is CSARETALGTDTQYF. V and J are TRBV20-1 and TRBJ2-3; TCRdb's D call of TRBD2 is untestable without DNA. CDR3 length: 15 residues. In germline, CDR1 is DFQATT, CDR2 SNEGSKA (reference sequence).

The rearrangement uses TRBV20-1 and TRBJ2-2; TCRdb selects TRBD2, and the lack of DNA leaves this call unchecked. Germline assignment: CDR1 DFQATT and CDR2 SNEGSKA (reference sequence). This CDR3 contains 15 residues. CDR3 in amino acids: CSAPVASRNTGELFF.

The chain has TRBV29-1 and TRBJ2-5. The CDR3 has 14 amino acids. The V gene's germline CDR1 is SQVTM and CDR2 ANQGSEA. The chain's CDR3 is CSVVGVGSQETQYF.

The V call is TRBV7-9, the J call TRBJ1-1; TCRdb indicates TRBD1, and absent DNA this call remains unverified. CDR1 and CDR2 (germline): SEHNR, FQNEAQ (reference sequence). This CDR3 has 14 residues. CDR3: CASSFMRGTDEAFF.

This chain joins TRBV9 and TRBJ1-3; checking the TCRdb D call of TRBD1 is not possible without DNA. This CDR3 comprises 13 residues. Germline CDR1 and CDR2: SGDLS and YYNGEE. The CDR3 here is CASSEEGVHTIYF. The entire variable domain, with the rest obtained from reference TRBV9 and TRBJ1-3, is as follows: DSGVTQTPKHLITATGQRVTLRCSPRSGDLSVYWYQQSLDQGLQFLIQYYNGEERAKGNILERFSAQQFPDLHSELNLSSLELGDSALYFCASSEEGVHTIYFGEGSWLTVV.

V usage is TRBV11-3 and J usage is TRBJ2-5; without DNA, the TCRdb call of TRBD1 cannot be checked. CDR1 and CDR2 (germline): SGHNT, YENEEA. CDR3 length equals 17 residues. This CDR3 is CASSPTLTGYGGETQYF.

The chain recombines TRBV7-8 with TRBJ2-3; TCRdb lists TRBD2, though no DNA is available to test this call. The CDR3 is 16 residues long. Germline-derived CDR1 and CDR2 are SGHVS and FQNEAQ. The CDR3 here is CASSLSGRAVWDTQYF.

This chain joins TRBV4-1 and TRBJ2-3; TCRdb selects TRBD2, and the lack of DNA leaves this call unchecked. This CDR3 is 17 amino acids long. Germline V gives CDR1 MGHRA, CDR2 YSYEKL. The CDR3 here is CASSQVGTSGHTDTQYF.

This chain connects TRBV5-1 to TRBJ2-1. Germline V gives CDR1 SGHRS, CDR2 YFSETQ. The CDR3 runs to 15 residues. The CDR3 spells CASSLVRESYNEQFF. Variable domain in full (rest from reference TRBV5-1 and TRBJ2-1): KAGVTQTPRYLIKTRGQQVTLSCSPISGHRSVSWYQQTPGQGLQFLFEYFSETQRNKGNFPGRFSGRQFSNSRSEMNVSTLELGDSALYLCASSLVRESYNEQFFGPGTRLTVL.

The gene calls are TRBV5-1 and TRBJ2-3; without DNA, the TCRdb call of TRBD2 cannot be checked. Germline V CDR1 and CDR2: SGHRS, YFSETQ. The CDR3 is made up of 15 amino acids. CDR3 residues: CASSLASGSTDTQYF.

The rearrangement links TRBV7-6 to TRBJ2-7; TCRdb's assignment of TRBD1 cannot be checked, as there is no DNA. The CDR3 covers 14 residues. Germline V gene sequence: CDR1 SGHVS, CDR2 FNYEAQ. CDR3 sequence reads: CASSLFAGADEQYF. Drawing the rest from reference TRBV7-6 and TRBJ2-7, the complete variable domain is GAGVSQSPRYKVTKRGQDVALRCDPISGHVSLYWYRQALGQGPEFLTYFNYEAQQDKSGLPNDRFSAERPEGSISTLTIQRTEQRDSAMYRCASSLFAGADEQYFGPGTRLTVT.

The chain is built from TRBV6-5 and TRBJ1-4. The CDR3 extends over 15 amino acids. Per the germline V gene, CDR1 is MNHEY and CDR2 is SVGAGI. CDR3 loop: CASSYSLLGNEKLFF.

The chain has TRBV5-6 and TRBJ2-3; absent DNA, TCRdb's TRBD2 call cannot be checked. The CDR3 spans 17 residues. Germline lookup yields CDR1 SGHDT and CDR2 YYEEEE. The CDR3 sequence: CASSEDVGGGSTDTQYF.

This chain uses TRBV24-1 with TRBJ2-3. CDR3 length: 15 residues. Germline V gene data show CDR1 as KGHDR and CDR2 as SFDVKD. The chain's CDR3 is CATSDPSRSTDTQYF.